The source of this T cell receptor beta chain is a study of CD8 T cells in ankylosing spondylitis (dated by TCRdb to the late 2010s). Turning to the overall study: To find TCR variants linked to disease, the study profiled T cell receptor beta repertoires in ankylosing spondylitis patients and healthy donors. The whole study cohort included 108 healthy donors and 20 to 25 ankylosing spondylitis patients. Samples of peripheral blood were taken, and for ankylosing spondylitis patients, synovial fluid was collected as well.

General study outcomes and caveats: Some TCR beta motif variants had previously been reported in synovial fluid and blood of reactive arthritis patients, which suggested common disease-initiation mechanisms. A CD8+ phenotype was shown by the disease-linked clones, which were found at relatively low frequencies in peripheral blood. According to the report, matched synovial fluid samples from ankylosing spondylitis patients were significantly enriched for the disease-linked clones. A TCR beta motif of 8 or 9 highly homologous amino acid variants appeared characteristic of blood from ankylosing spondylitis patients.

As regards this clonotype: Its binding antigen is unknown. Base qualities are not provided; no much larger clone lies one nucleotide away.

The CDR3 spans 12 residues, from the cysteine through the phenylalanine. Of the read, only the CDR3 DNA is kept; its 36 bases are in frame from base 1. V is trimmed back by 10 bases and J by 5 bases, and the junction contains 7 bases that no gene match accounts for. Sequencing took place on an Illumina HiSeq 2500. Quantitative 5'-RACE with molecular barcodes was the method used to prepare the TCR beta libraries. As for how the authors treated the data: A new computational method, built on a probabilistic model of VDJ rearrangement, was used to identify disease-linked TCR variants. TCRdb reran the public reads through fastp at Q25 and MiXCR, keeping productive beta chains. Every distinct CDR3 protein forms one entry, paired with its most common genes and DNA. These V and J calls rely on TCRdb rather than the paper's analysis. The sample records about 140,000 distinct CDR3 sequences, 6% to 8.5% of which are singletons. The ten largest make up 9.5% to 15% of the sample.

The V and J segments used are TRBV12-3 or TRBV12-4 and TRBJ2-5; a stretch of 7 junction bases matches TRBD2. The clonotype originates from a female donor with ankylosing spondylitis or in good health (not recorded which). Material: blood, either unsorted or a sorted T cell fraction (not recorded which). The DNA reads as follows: TGTGCCACCGTAATGCGGGGGGAGACCCAGTACTTC. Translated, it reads CATVMRGETQYF.